The 25 T cell receptor beta chains below all came from one sample that was sequenced in a study of immune evolution from preneoplasia to lung adenocarcinoma. The repertoire was sequenced with immunoSEQ multiplex PCR; TCRdb's copy has only in-frame clones and lacks some. The sample has roughly 3,000 clones; around 80% are singletons. The sample taken for sequencing was FFPE adjacent normal lung tissue. The receptors shown here come from an older donor with lung adenocarcinoma.

CDR3 in DNA: TGTGCCAGCAGTGACAGGACTAGCGGGACCAACAATGAGCAGTTCTTC. Translation: CASSDRTSGTNNEQFF. The rearrangement links TRBV6-1 to TRBJ2-1, with TRBD2 matching 12 bases. CDR3 length: 16 residues. In germline, CDR1 is MNHNS, CDR2 SASEGT. V lost 3 bases, J lost 5 bases, and 5 bases stayed unmatched.

This chain links TRBV9 with TRBJ1-1, with D perhaps TRBD1 (6 bases). CDR1 SGDLS and CDR2 YYNGEE come from the germline V gene. This CDR3 has 13 residues. With 3 bases removed from V and 1 base from J, the gap between germline ends came to 7 bases. The CDR3 here is CASSEGGNTEAFF. The CDR3 DNA sequence: TGTGCCAGCAGCGAGGGGGGGAACACTGAAGCTTTCTTT.

This clone was detected only once. The chain uses TRBV7-2 and TRBJ2-5, with a possible D match to TRBD1 (5 bases). The CDR3 loop spans 14 amino acids. The V and J ends lost 5 bases and 5 bases respectively, with 15 bases between them. The germline V gene has CDR1 SGHTA and CDR2 FQGNSA. The CDR3 is CASSLTRRDETQYF. In nucleotides, the CDR3 is TGTGCCAGCAGCCTCACACGCAGGGATGAGACCCAGTACTTC.

The chain's CDR3 is CASSFGGPVATDTQYF. In DNA form, the CDR3 reads TGTGCCAGCAGCTTTGGGGGTCCGGTGGCCACAGATACGCAGTATTTT. The V call is TRBV11-2, the J call TRBJ2-3; either TRBD1 or TRBD2 may fit D (5 bases each). The CDR3 is 16 amino acids. Deletions cut 3 bases from V and 2 bases from J, with 15 bases between. Looked up from germline, CDR1 is SGHAT and CDR2 is FQNNGV.

This chain links TRBV5-4 with TRBJ2-6; D is unclear. The length of the CDR3 is 15 residues. V lost 0 bases and J lost 0, with 4 bases in between. Germline lookup yields CDR1 SGHNT and CDR2 YYREEE (reference sequence). The chain's CDR3 is CASSLGGSGANVLTF. In DNA, the CDR3 is TGTGCCAGCAGCTTGGGAGGCTCTGGGGCCAACGTCCTGACTTTC.

The rearrangement joins TRBV5-1 to TRBJ1-2; D not certain. The CDR3 runs 14 residues. CDR1 and CDR2 (germline): SGHRS, YFSETQ. V was clipped by 4 bases and J by 3 bases, with 13 bases between them. CDR3 in amino acids: CASSHWETDYGYTF. The DNA for the CDR3 is TGCGCCAGCAGCCACTGGGAAACTGACTATGGCTACACCTTC.

A single count supports this clone. The rearrangement joins TRBV5-6 to TRBJ2-3; 7 bases map to TRBD2. After removal of 7 bases from V and 6 bases from J, the junction contained 17 bases not matched to a gene. CDR1 and CDR2 (germline): SGHDT, YYEEEE. This CDR3 spans 16 amino acids. CDR3: CASRIYGGGRTDTQYF. For the CDR3, the DNA is TGTGCCAGCCGAATATATGGCGGCGGGAGAACCGATACGCAGTATTTT.

This clone was seen just once. The J gene is TRBJ1-4, the V gene TRBV18; D might be TRBD1 (6 bases). V lost 8 bases, J lost 2 bases, and 12 bases lay in between. Germline CDR1 is KGHSH and CDR2 is LQKENI. CDR3 size: 14 residues. CDR3 DNA: TGTGCCAGCACTCCGGGGGCCACTAATGAAAAACTGTTTTTT. Its translation: CASTPGATNEKLFF.

The rearrangement joins TRBV21-1 to TRBJ2-7. TRBV21-1 is noted as a pseudogene. The CDR3 runs to 15 residues. DNA of the CDR3: TGTGCCAGCAGCAAAGACGGGCGGAGCTCCTACGAGCAGTACTTC. The encoded protein is CASSKDGRSSYEQYF.

This chain uses TRBV7-3 with TRBJ1-2; 7 positions match TRBD1. The J segment lost 11 bases and the V segment lost 5 bases, leaving 8 bases of the junction unmatched. Germline V gene sequence: CDR1 SGHTA, CDR2 FQGTGA. This CDR3 comprises 12 residues. CDR3: CASSAQDRSYTF. CDR3 DNA: TGTGCCAGCAGCGCTCAGGACAGGTCGTACACCTTC. The variable domain in full, completed from reference TRBV7-3 and TRBJ1-2, reads GAGVSQTPSNKVTEKGKYVELRCDPISGHTALYWYRQSLGQGPEFLIYFQGTGAADDSGLPNDRFFAVRPEGSVSTLKIQRTERGDSAVYLCASSAQDRSYTFGSGTRLTVV.

This clone was seen a handful of times. Other nucleotide sequences in the sample specify the same CDR3. The chain has TRBV14 and TRBJ2-5; no reliable D call. The CDR3 sequence is 13 residues long. Germline-derived CDR1 and CDR2 are SGHDN and FVKESK. The V and J ends lost 2 bases and 1 base respectively, with 5 bases between them. The CDR3 loop is CASSQNSQETQYF. Here the CDR3 DNA reads TGTGCCAGCAGCCAAAACTCCCAAGAGACCCAGTACTTC. The full variable domain, completed using reference TRBV14 and TRBJ2-5, is EAGVTQFPSHSVIEKGQTVTLRCDPISGHDNLYWYRRVMGKEIKFLLHFVKESKQDESGMPNNRFLAERTGGTYSTLKVQPAELEDSGVYFCASSQNSQETQYFGPGTRLLVL.

V and J are TRBV25-1 and TRBJ2-2; TRBD1 agrees at 10 bases. Germline CDR1 is MGHDK and CDR2 is SYGVNS. The V and J ends lost 3 bases and 7 bases, in that order; junction bases with no gene match: 14. The CDR3 consists of 18 residues. This CDR3 is CASSDPRDRGRSGGELFF. As DNA, the CDR3 is TGTGCCAGCAGTGACCCCCGAGACAGGGGGCGCAGCGGCGGGGAGCTGTTTTTT.

This sequence joins TRBV28 and TRBJ1-1; 9 nucleotides agree with TRBD1. Germline assignment: CDR1 MDHEN and CDR2 SYDVKM. The CDR3 is 14 residues long. J was trimmed by 10 bases and V by 6 bases; bases with no gene match: 12. The CDR3 DNA reads as TGTGCCAGCAGCATGTCCCGGGACAGGGTCAGAGCTTTCTTT. Translation gives CASSMSRDRVRAFF.

J is TRBJ2-7 and V is TRBV29-1; D unresolved. Germline V gives CDR1 SQVTM, CDR2 ANQGSEA. The CDR3 totals 12 residues. CDR3 residues: CSILSHSYEQYF. As DNA, the CDR3 is TGCAGTATCCTTTCCCACTCCTACGAGCAGTACTTC.

The genes are TRBV30 and TRBJ2-5; 9 bases map to TRBD1. The length of the CDR3 is 14 residues. Germline V CDR1 and CDR2: GTSNPN, SVGIG (reference sequence). V dropped 2 bases and J dropped 5; count of bases not matched to a gene: 6. CDR3 sequence (DNA): TGTGCCTGGAGTCTAGGACAGGGGTGGGAGACCCAGTACTTC. The encoded protein is CAWSLGQGWETQYF. The variable domain in full, with the rest retrieved from reference TRBV30 and TRBJ2-5, is SQTIHQWPATLVQPVGSPLSLECTVEGTSNPNLYWYRQAAGRGLQLLFYSVGIGQISSEVPQNLSASRPQDRQFILSSKKLLLSDSGFYLCAWSLGQGWETQYFGPGTRLLVL.

This clone has only a few counts. V is TRBV18 and J is TRBJ2-5, with TRBD2 identical over 11 bases. The CDR3 length is 15 residues. V gave up 6 bases and J gave up 6 bases; unmatched junction bases: 9. Germline V gene lookup returns CDR1 KGHSH and CDR2 LQKENI. CDR3 loop: CASSTGTSGLQTQYF. In nucleotides, the CDR3 is TGTGCCAGCTCTACCGGGACTAGCGGTTTACAGACCCAGTACTTC.

This chain joins TRBV11-2 and TRBJ1-1; no definite D call. Germline loops: CDR1 SGHAT, CDR2 FQNNGV. The CDR3 runs 13 residues. The V end lost 2 bases, the J end lost 2 bases, and 6 bases lay between the germline ends. The CDR3 protein is CASSLKRNTEAFF. CDR3 in DNA: TGTGCCAGCAGCTTAAAACGAAACACTGAAGCTTTCTTT.

V and J are TRBV9 and TRBJ2-7, with a possible D match to TRBD1 (6 bases). CDR1 and CDR2 from the germline V gene are SGDLS and YYNGEE. Trimming pared 5 bases from V and 5 bases from J, leaving 11 bases between. The CDR3 is 12 amino acids. The chain's CDR3 is CASRGQGHEQYF. The CDR3 region has the DNA TGTGCCAGCAGGGGTCAGGGGCACGAGCAGTACTTC.

The chain links TRBV7-8 to TRBJ1-5, with unresolved D. The CDR3 consists of 15 residues. The V gene's germline CDR1 is SGHVS and CDR2 FQNEAQ. V lost 3 bases and J lost 0, with 9 bases in between. CDR3 amino acids: CASSFAVRSNQPQHF. CDR3 in DNA: TGTGCCAGCAGCTTCGCCGTCCGTAGCAATCAGCCCCAGCATTTT.

The gene calls are TRBV5-1 and TRBJ2-2; the D call may be TRBD1 or TRBD2 (5 bases each). Germline V lookup: CDR1 SGHRS, CDR2 YFSETQ. With 1 base removed from V and 3 bases from J, the gap between germline ends came to 16 bases. CDR3 size: 17 residues. CDR3 residues: CASSLLFVQGDTGELFF. In DNA form, the CDR3 reads TGCGCCAGCAGCTTGCTCTTCGTGCAGGGAGACACCGGGGAGCTGTTTTTT.

For the CDR3, the DNA is TGTGCCAGCAGTTTCTACCCGCCAGGGCTATCCTACGAGCAGTACTTC. Amino acids: CASSFYPPGLSYEQYF. The V call is TRBV27, the J call TRBJ2-7; possibly TRBD1 for D (5 bases). CDR3 size: 16 residues. The ends were cut back, 3 bases at V and 1 base at J, with 16 bases in the middle. Germline V CDR1 and CDR2: MNHEY, SMNVEV (reference sequence).

This clone appeared a few times. The chain uses TRBV18 and TRBJ2-1; D perhaps matches TRBD2 (6 bases). V shed 3 bases and J shed 4 bases, with 13 bases lying between them. Per the germline V gene, CDR1 is KGHSH and CDR2 is LQKENI. CDR3 length: 15 amino acids. The CDR3 DNA is TGTGCCAGCTCACCCCCCCCGGGGGAGTACAATGAGCAGTTCTTC. Translating it yields CASSPPPGEYNEQFF.

In its sample, this clone was seen a few times. The chain employs TRBV19 and TRBJ2-1, with 10 positions matching TRBD2. CDR3 length: 16 residues. In germline, CDR1 is LNHDA, CDR2 SQIVND (reference sequence). The junction had 11 bases not matched to a gene; V was cut back by 6 bases and J by 6 bases. CDR3 sequence: CASRLQAGGAANEQFF. The CDR3 DNA follows: TGTGCCAGTAGACTACAAGCGGGAGGGGCGGCCAATGAGCAGTTCTTC.

Written as DNA, the CDR3 is TGTGCCAGCAGTTACAACTCTCAGAGCAAGCCCCAGCATTTT. As protein: CASSYNSQSKPQHF. This chain links TRBV6-6 with TRBJ1-5; D unclear. CDR3 length: 14 residues. Trimming removed 2 bases at V and 8 bases at J, with 13 bases between. The germline V gene has CDR1 MNHNY and CDR2 SVGAGI (reference sequence).

Only a few counts were recorded for this clone. The chain joins TRBV18 to TRBJ1-4, with 8 nucleotides matching TRBD1. CDR3 length equals 15 residues. Germline loops: CDR1 KGHSH, CDR2 LQKENI. The V gene end was trimmed by 3 bases and the J gene end by 3 bases; junction bases not matched to a gene: 3. CDR3 sequence reads: CASSPRGLANEKLFF. The CDR3 bases are TGTGCCAGCTCACCCAGGGGGCTGGCTAATGAAAAACTGTTTTTT.